This TCR beta chain was identified in a study of neoadjuvant anti-PD-1 for oral cavity cancer. Study information: Non-progressing patients received a fourth nivolumab dose near day 43, then surgery on days 50-56.

A note on this clone: Its antigen is unidentified.

Sample time point: after neoadjuvant nivolumab, at surgical resection. The method was immunoSEQ multiplex PCR; TCRdb's version includes in-frame clones alone and lacks a portion of them. The data hold tens of thousands of clones, with around a quarter observed a single time. Study-level points and caveats: TCR analyses covered only a few patients per response group.

This TCR came from a person between 40 and 85 years old with oral cavity squamous cell carcinoma. Source: tumor tissue, taken after nivolumab (anti-PD-1) treatment.

The CDR3 protein is CASGLGAGSYEQYF. The CDR3 nucleotides are TGTGCCAGCGGACTCGGGGCAGGGTCCTACGAGCAGTACTTC. The J gene is TRBJ2-7, the V gene TRBV28, with D perhaps matching TRBD1 or TRBD2 (5 bases each). V was shortened by 8 bases and J by 1 base, with 15 bases between the two germline ends. The germline V gene has CDR1 MDHEN and CDR2 SYDVKM. This CDR3 has 14 amino acids.